One and the same sample provided the 30 T cell receptor beta chains below, sequenced in a study of blood T cell repertoires in COVID-19. Data came from immunoSEQ multiplex PCR; TCRdb stores just in-frame clones and leaves some out. The sample has more than 200,000 clones, approximately 91% seen once. Material: peripheral blood. These receptors came from a woman in her thirties or forties who had recovered from COVID-19.

The chain is built from TRBV2 and TRBJ2-3; 11 bases are a match to TRBD2. After removal of 11 bases from V and 7 bases from J, the junction contained 8 bases not matched to a gene. The CDR3 runs to 13 residues. Germline loops: CDR1 SNHLY, CDR2 FYNNEI. Here the CDR3 reads CAGSGGAINTQYF. CDR3 nucleotides: TGTGCCGGTAGCGGGGGGGCTATAAATACGCAGTATTTT.

The rearrangement uses TRBV30 and TRBJ2-1; D gene unclear. Germline CDR1 is GTSNPN and CDR2 is SVGIG (reference sequence). V lost 3 bases, J lost 2 bases, and 5 bases lay in between. The CDR3 consists of 12 residues. CDR3 DNA: TGTGCCTGGAGAACGGCCTACAATGAGCAGTTCTTC. Its translation: CAWRTAYNEQFF.

The V gene is TRBV20-1, the J gene TRBJ1-1, with TRBD1 matching 7 bases. V gave up 3 bases and J gave up 3 bases; unmatched junction bases: 4. Germline values: CDR1 DFQATT, CDR2 SNEGSKA (reference sequence). The CDR3 covers 13 residues. The CDR3 DNA reads TGCAGTGCTAGTTCCGACAGGGACACTGAAGCTTTCTTT. Its protein product is CSASSDRDTEAFF.

V and J are TRBV7-2 and TRBJ2-7, with D tentatively TRBD1 (5 bases). Trimming left V 0 bases short and J 4 bases short, with 10 bases between. This CDR3 is 14 amino acids long. Germline V gene sequence: CDR1 SGHTA, CDR2 FQGNSA. CDR3 in DNA: TGTGCCAGCAGCTTAGCTGACAGTTATTACGAGCAGTACTTC. This gives the protein CASSLADSYYEQYF.

For the CDR3, the DNA is TGTGCCAGCAGCTTTAGACAGGGGGGACCCACAGATACGCAGTATTTT. Residues: CASSFRQGGPTDTQYF. The chain employs TRBV7-9 and TRBJ2-3, with 9 bases identical to TRBD1. CDR3 length: 16 residues. Per the germline V gene, CDR1 is SEHNR and CDR2 is FQNEAQ (reference sequence). V gave up 3 bases and J gave up 2 bases; unmatched junction bases: 6.

V usage is TRBV14 and J usage is TRBJ1-1; 8 nucleotides align to TRBD1. The J segment lost 0 bases and the V segment lost 1 base, leaving 4 bases of the junction unmatched. The CDR3 extends over 16 amino acids. Germline CDR1 is SGHDN and CDR2 is FVKESK. CDR3 nucleotide sequence: TGTGCCAGCAGCCAAGCCAGGGGGCAACTGAACACTGAAGCTTTCTTT. This codes for CASSQARGQLNTEAFF. Full variable domain (rest looked up from reference TRBV14 and TRBJ1-1): EAGVTQFPSHSVIEKGQTVTLRCDPISGHDNLYWYRRVMGKEIKFLLHFVKESKQDESGMPNNRFLAERTGGTYSTLKVQPAELEDSGVYFCASSQARGQLNTEAFFGQGTRLTVV.

The V and J genes are TRBV3-1 (or the pseudogene TRBV3-2) and TRBJ2-5; 11 nucleotides agree with TRBD2. Germline values: CDR1 LGHDT, CDR2 YNNKEL (reference sequence). Trimming at V came to 2 bases and at J to 2 bases, leaving 4 bases not matched to a gene. CDR3 length equals 16 residues. Written as DNA, the CDR3 is TGTGCCAGCAGCCAACGCTTAGCGGGGGGGCAAGAGACCCAGTACTTC. Its translation: CASSQRLAGGQETQYF.

This sequence joins TRBV19 and TRBJ2-5, with 9 bases that match TRBD2. Germline V lookup: CDR1 LNHDA, CDR2 SQIVND (reference sequence). The ends lost 3 bases at V and 4 bases at J; junction bases unmatched: 3. This CDR3 region has 14 residues. This chain's CDR3 is CASSIGSGGETQYF. The CDR3 region has the DNA TGTGCCAGTAGTATCGGTAGCGGGGGAGAGACCCAGTACTTC.

This sequence joins TRBV12-3 or TRBV12-4 and TRBJ2-4; 7 bases agree with TRBD1. The CDR3 contains 13 residues. The J segment lost 7 bases and the V segment lost 7 bases, leaving 7 bases of the junction unmatched. CDR3 residues: CASTQDRPNIQYF. The DNA of the CDR3 is TGTGCCAGCACCCAGGACAGGCCTAACATTCAGTACTTC.

The chain is built from TRBV19 and TRBJ2-1, with D possibly TRBD1 on 5 matching bases. CDR1 LNHDA and CDR2 SQIVND come from the germline V gene (reference sequence). The CDR3 contains 15 residues. V dropped 6 bases and J dropped 0 bases, with 12 bases sitting between them. The CDR3 sequence is CASSRDSSSYNEQFF. The DNA for the CDR3 is TGTGCCAGTAGCCGAGACAGTAGCTCCTACAATGAGCAGTTCTTC.

This chain uses TRBV4-3 with TRBJ2-2, with 7 bases matching TRBD1. Trimming at V came to 4 bases and at J to 5 bases, leaving 4 bases not matched to a gene. CDR1 is LGHNA and CDR2 is YSLEER in the germline V gene. This CDR3 contains 14 residues. CDR3 in DNA: TGCGCCAGCAGCCGACAGGGAGAGACCGGGGAGCTGTTTTTT. Its protein product is CASSRQGETGELFF.

V and J are TRBV11-3 and TRBJ1-1, with 11 bases matching TRBD1. In germline, CDR1 is SGHNT, CDR2 YENEEA. The J segment lost 10 bases and the V segment lost 5 bases, leaving 15 bases of the junction unmatched. The CDR3 has 16 amino acids. The CDR3 sequence is CASSEDNRDRGVRAFF. In DNA form, the CDR3 reads TGTGCCAGCAGCGAAGACAACCGGGACAGGGGGGTGAGAGCTTTCTTT. The variable domain in full, completed from reference TRBV11-3 and TRBJ1-1, reads EAGVVQSPRYKIIEKKQPVAFWCNPISGHNTLYWYLQNLGQGPELLIRYENEEAVDDSQLPKDRFSAERLKGVDSTLKIQPAELGDSAVYLCASSEDNRDRGVRAFFGQGTRLTVV.

The chain carries TRBV6-2 or TRBV6-3 and TRBJ1-2; 8 nucleotides align to TRBD1. Germline V gene lookup returns CDR1 MNHEY and CDR2 SVGEGT. The V segment lost 5 bases and the J segment 4 bases; nucleotides outside the gene matches: 12. The CDR3 consists of 16 residues. CDR3 in amino acids: CASSPRPGQASYGYTF. The CDR3 DNA sequence: TGTGCCAGCAGTCCACGACCGGGACAGGCCAGCTATGGCTACACCTTC.

This clone was found once. The chain employs TRBV5-1 and TRBJ2-2; D possibly corresponds to TRBD2 (5 bases). The germline V gene encodes CDR1 SGHRS and CDR2 YFSETQ. The CDR3 extends over 16 amino acids. V was trimmed by 3 bases and J by 8 bases, leaving 20 bases between them. The CDR3 region has the DNA TGCGCCAGCAGCTCGGGATTCGAACCAAGGTCAGGGGAGCTGTTTTTT. Translation: CASSSGFEPRSGELFF.

CDR3 bases: TGTGCCAGCAGCGTAGGGAGTCCCTCCTATAATTCACCCCTCCACTTT. This codes for CASSVGSPSYNSPLHF. The chain employs TRBV9 and TRBJ1-6, with no clear D. V was trimmed by 0 bases and J by 0 bases, leaving 7 bases between them. The CDR3 is 16 amino acids. Germline assignment: CDR1 SGDLS and CDR2 YYNGEE. The variable domain in full, completed from reference TRBV9 and TRBJ1-6, reads DSGVTQTPKHLITATGQRVTLRCSPRSGDLSVYWYQQSLDQGLQFLIQYYNGEERAKGNILERFSAQQFPDLHSELNLSSLELGDSALYFCASSVGSPSYNSPLHFGNGTRLTVT.

The chain uses TRBV19 and TRBJ1-5; 7 positions agree with TRBD1. CDR1 is LNHDA and CDR2 is SQIVND in the germline V gene (reference sequence). The CDR3 is 14 residues long. The trim removed 3 bases at V and 6 bases at J, leaving 5 bases unmatched. The CDR3 is CASSIRGRGQPQHF. For the CDR3, the DNA is TGTGCCAGTAGTATCAGGGGGAGAGGTCAGCCCCAGCATTTT.

The chain has TRBV19 and TRBJ2-5, with 7 bases lining up with TRBD2. CDR1 and CDR2 from the germline V gene are LNHDA and SQIVND (reference sequence). The J segment lost 2 bases and the V segment lost 5 bases, leaving 8 bases of the junction unmatched. The CDR3 loop spans 15 amino acids. In DNA form, the CDR3 reads TGTGCCAGTAGTGATTCTAGCGGACTTCAAGAGACCCAGTACTTC. This gives the protein CASSDSSGLQETQYF.

This chain connects TRBV6-6 to TRBJ1-2; 8 nucleotides line up with TRBD1. Germline trimming cut 5 bases from V and 4 bases from J; bases unmatched to any gene: 12. The CDR3 runs to 16 residues. Per germline, CDR1 MNHNY and CDR2 SVGAGI (reference sequence). The CDR3 nucleotides are TGTGCCAGCAGTCTACCATCCGGGACAGGACTCTATGGCTACACCTTC. It encodes CASSLPSGTGLYGYTF.

V is TRBV5-4 and J is TRBJ2-5; 14 bases line up with TRBD2. Per germline, CDR1 SGHNT and CDR2 YYREEE (reference sequence). J gave up 2 bases and V 7 bases, and 4 bases lay outside the gene matches. The CDR3 consists of 15 residues. This CDR3 reads CASQRLAGGQETQYF. The CDR3 coding sequence is TGTGCCAGCCAGCGACTAGCGGGGGGGCAAGAGACCCAGTACTTC.

The rearrangement links TRBV30 to TRBJ2-1; D gene unclear. V lost 6 bases and J 10 bases, leaving 13 bases between the germline ends. The germline V gene encodes CDR1 GTSNPN and CDR2 SVGIG (reference sequence). This CDR3 is 11 amino acids long. The CDR3 nucleotides are TGTGCCTGCCGGTCGATTTCGGAGCAGTTCTTC. Its protein is CACRSISEQFF.

This chain connects TRBV7-9 to TRBJ2-1; 8 bases line up with TRBD2. Germline loops: CDR1 SEHNR, CDR2 FQNEAQ (reference sequence). V was pared by 7 bases and J by 5 bases, with 22 bases of the junction left unmatched. The CDR3 runs 19 residues. The CDR3 nucleotides read TGTGCCAGCAACCACCTCGGGGCACGAGCGGGAGCAAGGGACAATGAGCAGTTCTTC. Protein product: CASNHLGARAGARDNEQFF.

This clone showed up just a few times. The J gene is TRBJ2-7, the V gene TRBV28, with TRBD2 matching 8 bases. V was pared by 4 bases and J by 0 bases, with 5 bases of the junction left unmatched. Germline CDR1 MDHEN, CDR2 SYDVKM. The CDR3 runs to 15 residues. CDR3 in amino acids: CASSSSGGGSYEQYF. DNA for the CDR3: TGTGCCAGCAGTTCATCCGGGGGGGGCTCCTACGAGCAGTACTTC.

This clone appeared a few times. The rearrangement uses TRBV2 and TRBJ1-6; a possible D gene is TRBD1 (5 bases). V was trimmed by 4 bases and J by 14 bases, leaving 21 bases between them. The CDR3 extends over 15 amino acids. Germline V gene lookup returns CDR1 SNHLY and CDR2 FYNNEI. CDR3 loop: CASSGGGFRFSTLHF. The CDR3 bases are TGTGCCAGCAGTGGGGGGGGTTTCCGGTTCAGTACCCTCCACTTT.

The genes are TRBV28 and TRBJ1-2; 7 bases agree with TRBD1. CDR3 length equals 15 residues. J gave up 1 base and V 6 bases, and 8 bases lay outside the gene matches. CDR1 and CDR2 (germline): MDHEN, SYDVKM. The CDR3: CASSRGGVGNYGYTF. The CDR3 DNA follows: TGTGCCAGCAGCCGAGGGGGCGTCGGTAACTATGGCTACACCTTC.

A note on this clone: This sample also contains other DNA sequences that code for the same CDR3. The V and J genes are TRBV3-1 (or the pseudogene TRBV3-2) and TRBJ2-2; TRBD2 might be the D (6 bases). The V end lost 3 bases, the J end lost 0 bases, and 11 bases lay between the germline ends. From germline, CDR1 is LGHDT and CDR2 YNNKEL (reference sequence). This CDR3 is built from 16 residues. The chain's CDR3 is CASSQGRGPNTGELFF. CDR3 DNA: TGTGCCAGCAGCCAGGGGCGGGGACCGAACACCGGGGAGCTGTTTTTT.

The gene calls are TRBV6-5 and TRBJ1-6; D possibly corresponds to TRBD1 (6 bases). The V and J ends lost 5 bases and 11 bases respectively, with 13 bases between them. The CDR3 contains 13 residues. Germline V gene data show CDR1 as MNHEY and CDR2 as SVGAGI. This CDR3 is CASSPPNRAPLHF. CDR3 bases: TGTGCCAGCAGTCCACCCAACAGGGCACCCCTCCACTTT.

The J gene is TRBJ2-7, the V gene TRBV7-8; a weak D match, TRBD2 (6 bases). Germline V gene data show CDR1 as SGHVS and CDR2 as FQNEAQ. V dropped 0 bases and J dropped 5 bases, with 23 bases sitting between them. There are 18 residues in the CDR3. The CDR3 DNA is TGTGCCAGCAGCTTAGCGTCGCGCGGGGAGTTATTCGTCCACGAGCAGTACTTC. Translated, it gives CASSLASRGELFVHEQYF. Full variable domain (remainder filled in from reference TRBV7-8 and TRBJ2-7): GAGVSQSPRYKVAKRGQDVALRCDPISGHVSLFWYQQALGQGPEFLTYFQNEAQLDKSGLPSDRFFAERPEGSVSTLKIQRTQQEDSAVYLCASSLASRGELFVHEQYFGPGTRLTVT.

The CDR3 DNA reads as TGTGCCAGCAGTTTACGGGACAATCAGCCCCAGCATTTT. It yields the protein CASSLRDNQPQHF. The V gene is TRBV27, the J gene TRBJ1-5; no clear D gene. Germline assignment: CDR1 MNHEY and CDR2 SMNVEV (reference sequence). With 2 bases removed from V and 3 bases from J, the gap between germline ends came to 5 bases. The CDR3 runs 13 residues.

The chain joins TRBV3-1 (or the pseudogene TRBV3-2) to TRBJ2-1, with D possibly TRBD2 on 5 matching bases. CDR3 size: 14 residues. Trimming pared 3 bases from V and 5 bases from J, leaving 11 bases between. The germline V gene encodes CDR1 LGHDT and CDR2 YNNKEL (reference sequence). The CDR3 protein is CASSHRSRDNEQFF. The CDR3 region has the DNA TGTGCCAGCAGCCACCGCTCGAGGGACAATGAGCAGTTCTTC.

This clone was counted a single time. The gene calls are TRBV11-3 and TRBJ2-1, with TRBD2 matching 12 bases. This CDR3 has 16 amino acids. The ends lost 4 bases at V and 5 bases at J; junction bases unmatched: 6. Germline V gene lookup returns CDR1 SGHNT and CDR2 YENEEA. CDR3 residues: CASSSLAGGRDNEQFF. In DNA form, the CDR3 reads TGTGCCAGCAGCTCTCTAGCGGGAGGGCGGGACAATGAGCAGTTCTTC.